Following are 32 T cell receptor beta chains from one sample sequenced in a study of spatial heterogeneity in lung cancer. As to time point: blood at routine non-recurrence follow-up after resection. Without sorting, whole RNA was sequenced from tumor, nontumor lung or frozen PBMC. TCRdb processed the 5' RACE reads anew with MiXCR; each CDR3 protein has one entry. This sample has around 110,000 distinct CDR3 sequences, with less than 15% found just once. The sample consisted of PBMCs, taken at follow-up. Receptor source: a male donor with early-stage non-small cell lung cancer.

This clonotype was seen a few times. The genes are TRBV27 and TRBJ2-5, with D uncertain. The CDR3 consists of 13 residues. The germline V and J ends were trimmed by 5 bases and 3 bases, with 10 bases remaining between them. The germline V gene has CDR1 MNHEY and CDR2 SMNVEV (reference sequence). The chain's CDR3 is CASSPRREETQYF. The DNA for the CDR3 is TGTGCCAGCAGTCCCCGTAGGGAAGAGACCCAGTACTTC.

The gene calls are TRBV7-9 and TRBJ1-5; TRBD1 is a possible D gene (6 bases). Germline V gene data show CDR1 as SEHNR and CDR2 as FQNEAQ (reference sequence). The CDR3 is 17 amino acids. V lost 0 bases, J lost 6 bases, and 18 bases lay in between. For the CDR3, the DNA is TGTGCCAGCAGCTTAGCGGGCGTCCAGGGGAGGTCTCAGCCCCAGCATTTT. This encodes CASSLAGVQGRSQPQHF. Based on the CDR3 plus reference TRBV7-9 and TRBJ1-5, the full variable domain is DTGVSQNPRHKITKRGQNVTFRCDPISEHNRLYWYRQTLGQGPEFLTYFQNEAQLEKSRLLSDRFSAERPKGSFSTLEIQRTEQGDSAMYLCASSLAGVQGRSQPQHFGDGTRLSIL.

This clonotype turned up a few times. V is TRBV28 and J is TRBJ1-1; tentative D call: TRBD1 (5 bases). CDR1 and CDR2 from the germline V gene are MDHEN and SYDVKM. V was cut by 6 bases and J by 5 bases, with 16 bases left in between. This CDR3 region has 14 residues. CDR3 sequence (DNA): TGTGCCAGCAGCCCCAAACTGACAGCGACTGAAGCTTTCTTT. Translating it yields CASSPKLTATEAFF.

Ten or more counts support this clonotype. V gene TRBV28 combines with J gene TRBJ1-3; 8 positions match TRBD1. Germline CDR1 is MDHEN and CDR2 is SYDVKM. CDR3 length equals 13 residues. The junction had 3 bases not matched to a gene; V was cut back by 6 bases and J by 5 bases. CDR3 bases: TGTGCCAGCAGCCGGACAGGGCGAAACACCATATATTTT. Amino acid sequence: CASSRTGRNTIYF.

This clonotype was seen a handful of times. J is TRBJ2-5 and V is TRBV10-3; D may match TRBD1 or TRBD2 (6 bases each). Germline V lookup: CDR1 ENHRY, CDR2 SYGVKD. Trimming removed 10 bases from V and 5 bases from J, with 14 bases in between. This CDR3 is 12 amino acids long. The CDR3 sequence: CASRGGGETQYF. For the CDR3, the DNA is TGTGCCAGCAGGGGAGGTGGCGAGACCCAGTACTTC.

This clonotype was picked up a small number of times. The CDR3 is CASSPTAVGGQPQHF. The CDR3 bases are TGTGCCAGCAGCCCCACCGCCGTCGGGGGTCAGCCCCAGCATTTT. The J gene is TRBJ1-5, the V gene TRBV9, with D possibly TRBD1 on 5 matching bases. CDR3 length: 15 amino acids. Between the trimmed V and J ends, which lost 4 bases and 6 bases, there was a span of 17 bases. Per the germline V gene, CDR1 is SGDLS and CDR2 is YYNGEE.

In this sample, this clonotype turned up a few times. The V and J genes are TRBV28 and TRBJ1-5; D gene unclear. CDR3 length: 16 amino acids. Trimming took off 5 bases at V and 2 bases at J, with 16 bases between the two ends. In germline, CDR1 is MDHEN, CDR2 SYDVKM. In DNA, the CDR3 is TGTGCCAGCAGTCACAGCAAAGGGTACGGCAATCAGCCCCAGCATTTT. Amino acid sequence: CASSHSKGYGNQPQHF.

This clonotype came up a few times. The rearrangement joins TRBV6-2 or TRBV6-3 to TRBJ1-1; D not certain. Germline V lookup: CDR1 MNHEY, CDR2 SVGEGT. The V end was cut by 7 bases, the J end by 1 base, with 10 bases between. CDR3 length: 13 amino acids. CDR3 loop: CASNPVPNTEAFF. For the CDR3, the DNA is TGTGCCAGCAATCCAGTCCCGAACACTGAAGCTTTCTTT.

DNA of the CDR3: TGTGCCAGCACCCCTCACGAAACTTATGGCTACACCTTC. Protein product: CASTPHETYGYTF. The rearrangement uses TRBV9 and TRBJ1-2, with no clear D. This CDR3 spans 13 amino acids. Germline CDR1 is SGDLS and CDR2 is YYNGEE. Trimming removed 6 bases at V and 5 bases at J, with 14 bases between. Variable domain in full (rest from reference TRBV9 and TRBJ1-2): DSGVTQTPKHLITATGQRVTLRCSPRSGDLSVYWYQQSLDQGLQFLIQYYNGEERAKGNILERFSAQQFPDLHSELNLSSLELGDSALYFCASTPHETYGYTFGSGTRLTVV.

V is TRBV10-2 and J is TRBJ2-1; 10 nucleotides agree with TRBD2. The CDR3 totals 15 residues. V lost 3 bases, J lost 6 bases, and 5 bases stayed unmatched. CDR1 and CDR2 (germline): WSHSY, SAAADI. CDR3 sequence reads: CASSDRLAGANEQFF. CDR3 nucleotide sequence: TGCGCCAGCAGTGACAGGCTAGCGGGGGCCAATGAGCAGTTCTTC.

The chain carries TRBV25-1 and TRBJ1-2; D call uncertain. Trimming took off 3 bases at V and 11 bases at J, with 13 bases between the two ends. The CDR3 is made up of 12 amino acids. Germline CDR1 reads MGHDK; CDR2 reads SYGVNS. The CDR3 DNA reads as TGTGCCAGCAGTGAGATTAGGGCCGTATACACCTTC. It translates to CASSEIRAVYTF.

This clonotype was counted many times. The chain couples TRBV27 to TRBJ1-6, with TRBD1 as a possible D gene (6 bases). Between the trimmed V and J ends, which lost 4 bases and 7 bases, there was a span of 11 bases. CDR1 and CDR2 (germline): MNHEY, SMNVEV (reference sequence). The CDR3 sequence is 14 residues long. The CDR3 spells CASSYEGENSPLHF. CDR3 coding DNA: TGTGCCAGCAGTTACGAGGGGGAAAATTCACCCCTCCACTTT.

This clonotype occurred a few times. V and J are TRBV7-2 and TRBJ1-2; D perhaps matches TRBD1 (6 bases). Looked up from germline, CDR1 is SGHTA and CDR2 is FQGNSA. V was pared by 3 bases and J by 6 bases, with 11 bases between. The CDR3 runs to 13 residues. CDR3 coding DNA: TGTGCCAGCAGCTTGGACAGAGCAAATGGCTACACCTTC. Translated: CASSLDRANGYTF.

This chain connects TRBV24-1 to TRBJ2-5; 7 nucleotides align to TRBD2. The germline gives CDR1 KGHDR, CDR2 SFDVKD. The CDR3 totals 15 residues. J gave up 3 bases and V 9 bases, and 12 bases lay outside the gene matches. CDR3 sequence: CATAGPSGRKETQYF. In DNA form, the CDR3 reads TGTGCCACCGCTGGGCCTAGCGGACGAAAAGAGACCCAGTACTTC.

Remarks on this clonotype: Being one base from a much bigger clone, this may be a read error. The chain has TRBV10-3 and TRBJ1-3; no clear D gene. This CDR3 comprises 15 residues. Germline CDR1 and CDR2: ENHRY and SYGVKD. The DNA for the CDR3 is TGTGTCATCAGTGAGTCCCGGAACTCTGGAAACACCATATATTTT. Protein product: CVISESRNSGNTIYF.

The rearrangement links TRBV21-1 to TRBJ2-6. TRBV21-1 is classified as a pseudogene. This CDR3 is 19 amino acids long. The CDR3 reads CASSKCWEGGPSGANVLTF. CDR3 DNA sequence: TGTGCCAGCAGCAAATGTTGGGAAGGTGGACCCTCTGGGGCCAACGTCCTGACTTTC.

This clonotype was observed a handful of times. The CDR3 loop reads CASSRTGEGYTF. The CDR3 DNA reads as TGTGCCAGCAGTCGGACAGGAGAGGGCTACACCTTC. The chain uses TRBV12-3 or TRBV12-4 and TRBJ1-2; 7 positions match TRBD1. The trim removed 5 bases at V and 8 bases at J, leaving 5 bases unmatched. There are 12 residues in the CDR3.

The gene calls are TRBV4-1 and TRBJ1-4, with a possible D match to TRBD1 (6 bases). CDR1 and CDR2 (germline): MGHRA, YSYEKL. CDR3 length: 13 amino acids. Deletions cut 4 bases from V and 8 bases from J, with 11 bases between. The CDR3 sequence: CASSRGTWEKLFF. DNA for the CDR3: TGCGCCAGCAGCCGAGGGACATGGGAAAAACTGTTTTTT.

This clonotype was seen a handful of times. This rearrangement joins TRBV7-8 to TRBJ1-5; no clear D. V was pared by 2 bases and J by 3 bases, with 8 bases between. The CDR3 loop spans 14 amino acids. Germline V gene data show CDR1 as SGHVS and CDR2 as FQNEAQ. CDR3 in amino acids: CASSLQRFNQPQHF. DNA for the CDR3: TGTGCCAGCAGCTTACAACGGTTCAATCAGCCCCAGCATTTT.

This chain connects TRBV20-1 to TRBJ2-5, with D tentatively TRBD2 (6 bases). Germline CDR1 reads DFQATT; CDR2 reads SNEGSKA (reference sequence). V lost 6 bases and J lost 9, with 14 bases in between. The CDR3 is made up of 11 amino acids. The DNA of the CDR3 is TGCAGTGCCATCGGAGGGGAGGCCCAGTACTTC. Amino acid sequence: CSAIGGEAQYF.

As to this clonotype: A read error may explain this, as a much larger clone is one base away. CDR3 in DNA: TGTGCCAACAGCAGACAGAATTCACCCCTCCACTTT. Translation: CANSRQNSPLHF. The gene calls are TRBV15 and TRBJ1-6; TRBD1 might be the D (5 bases). The germline CDR1 and CDR2 sequences are LNHNV and YYDKDF (reference sequence). The length of the CDR3 is 12 residues.

This clonotype was seen ten or more times. The V and J genes are TRBV7-2 and TRBJ2-1; D is possibly TRBD1 (7 bases). Germline CDR1 is SGHTA and CDR2 is FQGNSA. Trimming shortened V by 8 bases and J by 6 bases, and 20 bases separated the two germline ends. The CDR3 has 15 residues. This chain's CDR3 is CASSLGGTGVNEQFF. The DNA for the CDR3 is TGTGCCAGCTCCTTGGGGGGTACAGGGGTCAATGAGCAGTTCTTC.

This clonotype was observed a handful of times. The V call is TRBV28, the J call TRBJ1-2; D is ambiguous. The CDR3 length is 13 residues. The germline V gene encodes CDR1 MDHEN and CDR2 SYDVKM. Trimming removed 6 bases at V and 4 bases at J, with 12 bases between. The CDR3 loop is CASREAAAYGYTF. In DNA, the CDR3 is TGTGCCAGCAGAGAGGCAGCAGCCTATGGCTACACCTTC.

The table lists this clonotype with a few counts. The gene calls are TRBV2 and TRBJ2-2; a weak D match, TRBD1 (5 bases). The CDR3 extends over 13 amino acids. V was clipped by 11 bases and J by 3 bases, with 13 bases between them. Germline V gene lookup returns CDR1 SNHLY and CDR2 FYNNEI. CDR3 protein: CAGRDSYTGELFF. The CDR3 region has the DNA TGTGCCGGAAGAGACAGTTACACCGGGGAGCTGTTTTTT.

This clonotype was found a few times. J is TRBJ2-3 and V is TRBV4-3, with D perhaps matching TRBD2 (6 bases). V was shortened by 1 base and J by 1 base, with 18 bases between the two germline ends. The CDR3 runs to 18 residues. The germline V gene encodes CDR1 LGHNA and CDR2 YSLEER. In nucleotides, the CDR3 is TGCGCCAGCAGCCAAGCAATTTTCGGGACTTTTGGCACAGATACGCAGTATTTT. Its protein is CASSQAIFGTFGTDTQYF.

This clonotype has only a few counts. The chain is built from TRBV7-2 and TRBJ1-3; D may be TRBD1 (5 bases). V lost 5 bases, J lost 0 bases, and 14 bases lay in between. The germline gives CDR1 SGHTA, CDR2 FQGNSA. This CDR3 is built from 16 residues. The CDR3, as DNA: TGTGCCAGCAGCGGCTACAGGACGCGCTCTGGAAACACCATATATTTT. This gives the protein CASSGYRTRSGNTIYF.

The chain carries TRBV12-3 or TRBV12-4 and TRBJ1-1; D is unclear. CDR3 length: 15 amino acids. Trimming took 6 bases from V and 0 from J, leaving 14 bases between them. The DNA for the CDR3 is TGTGCCAGCAGACGAGACGGATTAATGAACACTGAAGCTTTCTTT. Translated: CASRRDGLMNTEAFF.

This clonotype came up many times. V usage is TRBV5-1 and J usage is TRBJ2-1, with D uncertain. Germline V gene sequence: CDR1 SGHRS, CDR2 YFSETQ. Deletions cut 0 bases from V and 6 bases from J, with 4 bases between. The CDR3 contains 12 residues. DNA of the CDR3: TGCGCCAGCAGCTTGGCCGCCAATGAGCAGTTCTTC. It translates to CASSLAANEQFF.

V and J are TRBV7-9 and TRBJ1-1; D unclear. CDR3 size: 14 residues. Germline V gene sequence: CDR1 SEHNR, CDR2 FQNEAQ (reference sequence). V lost 7 bases and J 0 bases, leaving 12 bases between the germline ends. The CDR3 sequence: CASIQIGMNTEAFF. CDR3 DNA sequence: TGTGCCAGCATCCAGATCGGGATGAACACTGAAGCTTTCTTT.

This clonotype has more than one count but fewer than ten. CDR3 DNA: TGCAGCGTTGCTCCGGGCACAGAGACCCAGTACTTC. Translation gives CSVAPGTETQYF. The rearrangement links TRBV29-1 to TRBJ2-5; no clear D. The CDR3 contains 12 residues. The germline V gene encodes CDR1 SQVTM and CDR2 ANQGSEA. The ends were cut back, 4 bases at V and 4 bases at J, with 10 bases in the middle.

The chain has TRBV3-1 and TRBJ1-4; 7 nucleotides line up with TRBD1. Trimming at V came to 0 bases and at J to 8 bases, leaving 9 bases not matched to a gene. This CDR3 spans 16 amino acids. Germline V CDR1 and CDR2: LGHDT, YNNKEL (reference sequence). The CDR3 spells CASSQDPGGIAEKLFF. The CDR3 DNA sequence: TGTGCCAGCAGCCAAGACCCAGGGGGGATTGCGGAAAAACTGTTTTTT.

This clonotype was detected a few times. The V gene is TRBV27, the J gene TRBJ1-6; 8 positions agree with TRBD1. The CDR3 runs 16 residues. Germline V gives CDR1 MNHEY, CDR2 SMNVEV (reference sequence). Losses at the gene ends were 2 bases for V and 6 bases for J; bases not matched to a gene: 6. The CDR3, as DNA: TGTGCCAGCAGTTTAGGGGACAGGATAATTAATTCACCCCTCCACTTT. Translated, it gives CASSLGDRIINSPLHF.